This section outlines one T cell receptor (beta chain) sequence together with its context. Its matching antigen is unknown. This sample's time point: newly diagnosed GD, antithyroid drugs for less than 3 months. The TCR library was made from RNA extracted from PBMCs. The data are from a study of regulatory T cells in long-lasting Graves disease. As for the study in general: Antithyroid drugs had been taken under 3 months by newly diagnosed Graves' patients. Regarding the study as a whole: Newly diagnosed patients shared about 950 public clonotypes; persistent patients shared approximately 2,700. TRBV28, TRBJ1-2 and TRBJ2-5 were segments that persistent disease favored. Persistent Graves' patients had lower TCR diversity than newly diagnosed ones.

Both iRepertoire HTBI primers and Arm-PCR of CDR3 regions were used to build the TCR beta libraries. TCRdb independently ran MiXCR on the multiplex PCR reads; one entry per CDR3 protein. The table has about 320,000 distinct CDR3 sequences, 15% to 20% seen once. The CDR3 totals 16 residues. The germline V gene encodes CDR1 MGHRA and CDR2 YSYEKL. The V end was cut by 2 bases, the J end by 1 base, with 12 bases between. The sample here was peripheral blood mononuclear cells (PBMCs), taken at new diagnosis, from a patient treated with antithyroid drugs. This chain uses TRBV4-1 with TRBJ1-5; D might be TRBD1 (6 bases). The receptor comes from a female donor with Graves disease. CDR3 residues: CASSQPEGVSNQPQHF. CDR3 sequence (DNA): TGCGCCAGCAGCCAACCTGAGGGGGTAAGCAATCAGCCCCAGCATTTT.